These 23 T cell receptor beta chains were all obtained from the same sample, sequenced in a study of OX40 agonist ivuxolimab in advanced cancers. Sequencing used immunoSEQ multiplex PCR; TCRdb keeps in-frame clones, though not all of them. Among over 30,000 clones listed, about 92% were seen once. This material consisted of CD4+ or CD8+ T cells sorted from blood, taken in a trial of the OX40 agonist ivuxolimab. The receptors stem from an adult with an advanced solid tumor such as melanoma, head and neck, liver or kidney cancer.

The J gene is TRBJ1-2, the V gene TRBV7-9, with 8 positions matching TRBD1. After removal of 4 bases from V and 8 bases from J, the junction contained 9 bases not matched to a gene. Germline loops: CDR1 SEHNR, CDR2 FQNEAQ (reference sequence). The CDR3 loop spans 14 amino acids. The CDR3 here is CASSSRDRLNGYTF. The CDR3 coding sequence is TGTGCCAGCAGCTCCCGGGACAGGTTAAACGGCTACACCTTC. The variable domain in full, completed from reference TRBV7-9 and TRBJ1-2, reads DTGVSQNPRHKITKRGQNVTFRCDPISEHNRLYWYRQTLGQGPEFLTYFQNEAQLEKSRLLSDRFSAERPKGSFSTLEIQRTEQGDSAMYLCASSSRDRLNGYTFGSGTRLTVV.

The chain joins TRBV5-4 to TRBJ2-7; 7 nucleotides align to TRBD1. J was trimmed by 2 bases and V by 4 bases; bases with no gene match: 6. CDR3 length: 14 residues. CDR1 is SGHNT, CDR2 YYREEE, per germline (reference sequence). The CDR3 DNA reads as TGTGCCAGCAGCCTCGGGACAGCAACCTACGAGCAGTACTTC. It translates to CASSLGTATYEQYF.

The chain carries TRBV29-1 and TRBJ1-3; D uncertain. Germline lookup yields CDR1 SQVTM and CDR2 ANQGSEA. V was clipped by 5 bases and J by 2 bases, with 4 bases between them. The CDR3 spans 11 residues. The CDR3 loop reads CSVRTGNTIYF. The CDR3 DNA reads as TGCAGCGTTCGGACTGGAAACACCATATATTTT.

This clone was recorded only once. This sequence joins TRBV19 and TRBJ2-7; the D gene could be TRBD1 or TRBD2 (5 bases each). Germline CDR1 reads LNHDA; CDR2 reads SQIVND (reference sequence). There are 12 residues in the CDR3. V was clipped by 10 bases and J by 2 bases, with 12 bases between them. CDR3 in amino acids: CATRDGTYEQYF. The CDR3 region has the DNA TGTGCCACAAGGGACGGGACCTACGAGCAGTACTTC. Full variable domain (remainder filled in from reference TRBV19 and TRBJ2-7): DGGITQSPKYLFRKEGQNVTLSCEQNLNHDAMYWYRQDPGQGLRLIYYSQIVNDFQKGDIAEGYSVSREKKESFPLTVTSAQKNPTAFYLCATRDGTYEQYFGPGTRLTVT.

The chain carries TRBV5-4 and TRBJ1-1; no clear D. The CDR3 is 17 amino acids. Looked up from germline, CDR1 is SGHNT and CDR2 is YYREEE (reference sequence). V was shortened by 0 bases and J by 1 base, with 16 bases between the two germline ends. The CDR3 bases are TGTGCCAGCAGCTTGGACCCGGGGTTTGTTGAGAACACTGAAGCTTTCTTT. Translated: CASSLDPGFVENTEAFF.

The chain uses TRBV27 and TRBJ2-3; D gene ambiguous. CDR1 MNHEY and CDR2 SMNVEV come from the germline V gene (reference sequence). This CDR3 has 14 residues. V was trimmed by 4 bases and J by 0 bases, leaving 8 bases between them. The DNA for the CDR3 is TGTGCCAGCAGTTATGGGTCTAGCACAGATACGCAGTATTTT. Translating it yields CASSYGSSTDTQYF.

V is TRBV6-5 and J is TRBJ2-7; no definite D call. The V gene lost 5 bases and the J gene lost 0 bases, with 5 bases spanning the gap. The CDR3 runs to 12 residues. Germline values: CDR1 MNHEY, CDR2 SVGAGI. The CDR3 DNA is TGTGCCAGCAGTGGGCCCTCCTACGAGCAGTACTTC. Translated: CASSGPSYEQYF.

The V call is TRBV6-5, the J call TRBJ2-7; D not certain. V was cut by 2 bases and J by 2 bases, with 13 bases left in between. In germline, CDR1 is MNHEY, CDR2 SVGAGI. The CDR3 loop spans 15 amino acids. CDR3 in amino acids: CASSYSAGFPYEQYF. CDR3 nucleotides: TGTGCCAGCAGTTACAGCGCCGGGTTCCCCTACGAGCAGTACTTC.

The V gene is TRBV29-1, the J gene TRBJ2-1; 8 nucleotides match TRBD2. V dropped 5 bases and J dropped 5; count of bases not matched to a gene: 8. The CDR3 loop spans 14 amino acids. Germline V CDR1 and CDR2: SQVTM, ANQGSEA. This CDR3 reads CSVLTGGPDNEQFF. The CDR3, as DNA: TGCAGCGTTCTTACGGGGGGGCCCGACAATGAGCAGTTCTTC.

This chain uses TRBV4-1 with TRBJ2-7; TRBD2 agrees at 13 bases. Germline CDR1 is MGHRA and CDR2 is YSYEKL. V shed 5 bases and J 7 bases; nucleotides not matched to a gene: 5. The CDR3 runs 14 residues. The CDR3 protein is CASSYGTSGKEQYF. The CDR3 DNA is TGCGCCAGCAGCTACGGGACTAGCGGGAAAGAGCAGTACTTC.

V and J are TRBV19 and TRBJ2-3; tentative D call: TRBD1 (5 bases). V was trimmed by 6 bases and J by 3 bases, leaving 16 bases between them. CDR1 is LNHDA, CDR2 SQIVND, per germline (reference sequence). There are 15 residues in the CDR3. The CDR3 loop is CASRGAGYRTDTQYF. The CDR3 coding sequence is TGTGCCAGTAGGGGCGCAGGGTATAGAACAGATACGCAGTATTTT.

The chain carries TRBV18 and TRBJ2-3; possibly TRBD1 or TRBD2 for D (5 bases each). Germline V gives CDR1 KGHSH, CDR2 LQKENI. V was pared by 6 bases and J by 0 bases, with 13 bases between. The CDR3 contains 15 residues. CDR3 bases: TGTGCCAGCTCTCGGGACCGAATGAGCACAGATACGCAGTATTTT. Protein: CASSRDRMSTDTQYF.

CDR3 in amino acids: CASSYTAGQEGEKLFF. The CDR3 DNA is TGTGCCAGCAGCTACACAGCGGGACAGGAAGGTGAAAAACTGTTTTTT. The chain employs TRBV7-9 and TRBJ1-4; TRBD1 agrees at 8 bases. CDR3 length equals 16 residues. Germline values: CDR1 SEHNR, CDR2 FQNEAQ (reference sequence). Trimming cost V 4 bases and J 7 bases; bases outside gene matches: 11.

This CDR3 is CASSPRLAGYEQYF. CDR3 in DNA: TGTGCCAGCAGTCCCCGGTTAGCGGGCTACGAGCAGTACTTC. V gene TRBV28 combines with J gene TRBJ2-7; 7 nucleotides line up with TRBD2. This CDR3 region has 14 residues. With V trimmed by 5 bases and J by 3 bases, 7 bases remained unmatched. CDR1 is MDHEN and CDR2 is SYDVKM in the germline V gene.

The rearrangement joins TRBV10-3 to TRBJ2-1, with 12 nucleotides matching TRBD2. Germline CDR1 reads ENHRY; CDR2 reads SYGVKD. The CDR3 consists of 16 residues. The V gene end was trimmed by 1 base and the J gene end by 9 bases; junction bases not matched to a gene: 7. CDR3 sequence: CAISELLAGGQVEQFF. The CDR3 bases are TGTGCCATCAGTGAGTTGCTAGCGGGGGGGCAGGTTGAGCAGTTCTTC.

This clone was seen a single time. The CDR3 spells CASSLSTGGQPQHF. The CDR3 nucleotides read TGTGCCAGCAGCTTGTCAACGGGCGGTCAGCCCCAGCATTTT. J is TRBJ1-5 and V is TRBV5-6; D remains ambiguous. Germline V gene lookup returns CDR1 SGHDT and CDR2 YYEEEE. This CDR3 has 14 residues. Trimming removed 1 base at V and 6 bases at J, with 11 bases between.

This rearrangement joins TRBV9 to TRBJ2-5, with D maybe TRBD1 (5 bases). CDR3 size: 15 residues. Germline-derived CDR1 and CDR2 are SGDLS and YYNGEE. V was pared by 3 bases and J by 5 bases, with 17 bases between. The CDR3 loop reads CASSGPGQGWETQYF. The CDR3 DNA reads TGTGCCAGCAGCGGACCCGGGCAGGGATGGGAGACCCAGTACTTC.

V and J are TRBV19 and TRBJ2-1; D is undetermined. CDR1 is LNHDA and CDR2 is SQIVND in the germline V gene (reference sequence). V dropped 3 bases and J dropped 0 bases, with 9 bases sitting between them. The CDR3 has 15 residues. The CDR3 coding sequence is TGTGCCAGTAGTATCGATCTTTACTCCTACAATGAGCAGTTCTTC. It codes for CASSIDLYSYNEQFF.

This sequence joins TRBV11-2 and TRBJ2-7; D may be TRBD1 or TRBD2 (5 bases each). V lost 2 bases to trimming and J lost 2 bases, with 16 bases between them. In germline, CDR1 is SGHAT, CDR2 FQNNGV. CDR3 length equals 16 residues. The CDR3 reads CASSLYLGTATYEQYF. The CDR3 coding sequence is TGTGCCAGCAGCTTATATCTGGGGACGGCCACCTACGAGCAGTACTTC. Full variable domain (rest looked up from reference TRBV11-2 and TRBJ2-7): EAGVAQSPRYKIIEKRQSVAFWCNPISGHATLYWYQQILGQGPKLLIQFQNNGVVDDSQLPKDRFSAERLKGVDSTLKIQPAKLEDSAVYLCASSLYLGTATYEQYFGPGTRLTVT.

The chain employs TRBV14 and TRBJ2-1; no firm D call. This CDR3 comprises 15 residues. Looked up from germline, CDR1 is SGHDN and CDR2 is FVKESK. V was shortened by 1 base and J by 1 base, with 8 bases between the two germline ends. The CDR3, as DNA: TGTGCCAGCAGCCAAGTCTCGTATTCCTACAATGAGCAGTTCTTC. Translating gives CASSQVSYSYNEQFF.

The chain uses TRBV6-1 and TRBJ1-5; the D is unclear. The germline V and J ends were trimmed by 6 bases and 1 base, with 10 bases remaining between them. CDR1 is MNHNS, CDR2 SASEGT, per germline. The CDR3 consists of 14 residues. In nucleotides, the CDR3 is TGTGCCAGCAGGCCGGGAGACAGCAATCAGCCCCAGCATTTT. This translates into CASRPGDSNQPQHF.

The CDR3: CASSGPWGDEQYF. CDR3 sequence (DNA): TGTGCCAGCAGTGGCCCCTGGGGCGACGAGCAGTACTTC. The chain combines TRBV27 with TRBJ2-7, with D possibly TRBD1 on 5 matching bases. The CDR3 is 13 amino acids. CDR1 and CDR2 from the germline V gene are MNHEY and SMNVEV (reference sequence). Deletions cut 5 bases from V and 5 bases from J, with 13 bases between.

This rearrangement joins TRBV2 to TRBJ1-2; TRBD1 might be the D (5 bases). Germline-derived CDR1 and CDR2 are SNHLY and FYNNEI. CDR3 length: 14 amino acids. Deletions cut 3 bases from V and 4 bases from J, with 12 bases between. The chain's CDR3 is CASSDRGVGYGYTF. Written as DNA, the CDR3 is TGTGCCAGCAGTGACCGAGGGGTGGGCTATGGCTACACCTTC. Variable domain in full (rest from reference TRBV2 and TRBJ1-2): EPEVTQTPSHQVTQMGQEVILRCVPISNHLYFYWYRQILGQKVEFLVSFYNNEISEKSEIFDDQFSVERPDGSNFTLKIRSTKLEDSAMYFCASSDRGVGYGYTFGSGTRLTVV.